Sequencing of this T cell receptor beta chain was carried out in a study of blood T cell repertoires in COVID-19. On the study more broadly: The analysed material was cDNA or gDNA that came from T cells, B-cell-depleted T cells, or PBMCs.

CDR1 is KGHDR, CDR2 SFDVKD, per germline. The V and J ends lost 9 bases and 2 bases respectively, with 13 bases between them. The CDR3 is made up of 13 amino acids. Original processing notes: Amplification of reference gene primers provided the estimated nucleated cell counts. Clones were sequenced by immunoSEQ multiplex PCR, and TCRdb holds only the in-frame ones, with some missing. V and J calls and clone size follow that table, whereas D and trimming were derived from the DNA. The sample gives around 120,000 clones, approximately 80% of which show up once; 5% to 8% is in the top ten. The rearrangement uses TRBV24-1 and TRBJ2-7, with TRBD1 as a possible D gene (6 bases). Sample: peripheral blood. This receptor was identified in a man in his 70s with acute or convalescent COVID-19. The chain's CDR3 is CATQDSGAYEQYF. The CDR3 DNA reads TGTGCCACCCAGGACAGCGGAGCCTACGAGCAGTACTTC.